Below, 7 T cell receptor beta chains from the same sample are listed, as sequenced in a study of shared clonotypes between healthy human individuals. Using immunoSEQ multiplex PCR, the repertoire was profiled, and TCRdb retains in-frame clones only, with some absent. The table shows a few million clones, with about 92% occurring only once. Material: naive CD4+ T cells sorted from blood. As for subset: CD45RA+ positively selected. The receptors were gathered from a man between 18 and 35 years old in good health.

The chain employs TRBV21-1 and TRBJ2-7. TRBV21-1 is flagged as a pseudogene. The CDR3 covers 14 residues. CDR3 bases: TGTGCCAGCAGCAAGGGAACGGCTTCTTCGGAGCAGTACTTC. Its protein is CASSKGTASSEQYF.

The chain links TRBV6-1 to TRBJ2-5; possibly TRBD1 or TRBD2 for D (6 bases each). Trimming shortened V by 1 base and J by 5 bases, and 11 bases separated the two germline ends. The CDR3 sequence is 14 residues long. Germline V gene data show CDR1 as MNHNS and CDR2 as SASEGT. CDR3 residues: CASSEEGGMETQYF. CDR3 nucleotides: TGTGCCAGCAGTGAAGAAGGGGGGATGGAGACCCAGTACTTC.

Only one count was recorded for this clone. Compared with germline, one end of the junction differs, possibly owing to a read error. The chain joins TRBV7-7 to TRBJ2-7, with a weak D call TRBD2 (5 bases). Germline lookup yields CDR1 SSHAT and CDR2 FNYEAQ (reference sequence). CDR3 length: 13 residues. Written as DNA, the CDR3 is TGTGCTAGCAGCGACGGGGTGGAGAGTGAGCAGTACTTC. Amino acids: CASSDGVESEQYF.

The V call is TRBV25-1, the J call TRBJ2-5, with 10 bases aligning to TRBD2. J was trimmed by 5 bases and V by 5 bases; bases with no gene match: 5. Germline V gene data show CDR1 as MGHDK and CDR2 as SYGVNS. The CDR3 contains 14 residues. CDR3 loop: CASSPLAGRETQYF. CDR3 nucleotides: TGTGCCAGCAGTCCACTAGCGGGGCGCGAGACCCAGTACTTC.

The V and J genes are TRBV5-1 and TRBJ1-4; D unclear. V lost 0 bases to trimming and J lost 4 bases, with 7 bases between them. The CDR3 is 14 residues long. Per germline, CDR1 SGHRS and CDR2 YFSETQ. CDR3 loop: CASSLAVLNEKLFF. The CDR3 DNA reads TGCGCCAGCAGCTTGGCAGTGCTTAATGAAAAACTGTTTTTT.

The J gene is TRBJ2-2, the V gene TRBV5-1; 8 bases align to TRBD1. Germline CDR1 and CDR2: SGHRS and YFSETQ. The CDR3 is 15 residues long. The V and J ends lost 3 bases and 3 bases, in that order; junction bases with no gene match: 4. CDR3 amino acids: CASSSMTGDTGELFF. The CDR3 DNA follows: TGCGCCAGCAGCTCGATGACAGGGGACACCGGGGAGCTGTTTTTT.

The chain links TRBV12-5 to TRBJ1-5; D might be TRBD1 (6 bases). V was cut by 5 bases and J by 1 base, with 12 bases left in between. This CDR3 has 15 amino acids. Germline assignment: CDR1 LGHNT and CDR2 FRNRAP. This CDR3 reads CASGPGHISNQPQHF. CDR3 coding DNA: TGTGCTAGTGGTCCGGGACATATAAGCAATCAGCCCCAGCATTTT.